The clone carrying this T cell receptor beta chain was seen a few times. Its antigen is undetermined. This sample is part of a study of neoadjuvant anti-PD-1 for oral cavity cancer. Study-wide context: Most patients had three to four biweekly doses of 3 mg/kg nivolumab before resection. Findings of the study overall: After neoadjuvant nivolumab, PBMC T cell clonality was significantly higher in non-responders than responders.

Germline-derived CDR1 and CDR2 are SGHRS and YFSETQ. CDR3 length equals 13 residues. V lost 7 bases and J 1 base, leaving 11 bases between the germline ends. Time point indicated: after neoadjuvant nivolumab, at surgical resection. TCRdb keeps only in-frame clones here, not all; method: immunoSEQ multiplex PCR. Of over 65,000 clones in the sample, 70% to 90% were seen once. The origin of this receptor is a person aged 35 to 85 with oral cavity squamous cell carcinoma. This chain uses TRBV5-1 with TRBJ1-1; D is ambiguous. The specimen was PBMCs, collected after nivolumab (anti-PD-1) treatment. CDR3 amino acids: CASSDQQNTEAFF. The CDR3 DNA sequence: TGCGCCAGCTCCGACCAACAGAACACTGAAGCTTTCTTT.